The clone carrying this TCR beta chain was counted a few times. Extracted from the samples, RNA was reverse transcribed into cDNA to serve as the sequencing template. Sequencing was performed with immunoSEQ multiplex PCR; in TCRdb, only in-frame clones are kept and a portion is missing. This table has about 100,000 clones, 60% appearing once. CDR3 length: 13 amino acids. Germline V gives CDR1 SQVTM, CDR2 ANQGSEA. The ends lost 3 bases at V and 3 bases at J; junction bases unmatched: 4. The record originates from a study of CD8+ T cells in alopecia areata. This sample's treatment: oral pan-JAK inhibitor, 5-10 mg twice daily.

The chain employs TRBV29-1 and TRBJ1-2, with 7 nucleotides matching TRBD1. The receptor comes from a human donor with alopecia areata. The material sequenced was CD8+ T cells sorted from blood, taken at approximately week 60, from a patient treated with tofacitinib. The CDR3 loop is CSVEGTADYGYTF. The CDR3, as DNA: TGCAGCGTTGAGGGGACAGCCGACTATGGCTACACCTTC.